The rows below give T cell receptor beta chains drawn from one sample of a study of T-cell memory formation after mild COVID-19. MiXCR was run by TCRdb on the 5' RACE reads, yielding one entry per CDR3 protein. The sample has 180,000 or so distinct CDR3 sequences, 9.5% to 13% seen once; the top ten hold about 3.5%. Sequenced sample: PBMCs or a T cell subset sorted from them (not recorded which). These receptors all stem from a man aged 18 to 35 who had mild COVID-19 (a few samples of this study predate the infection). Cell type and time point are not known. CDR3s include the opening cysteine and the closing phenylalanine or tryptophan. D genes are given only for firm matches. Only some rows state a clone size, as once, few, many or a class for expanded clones.

CDR3 length	clone size	V gene	D gene	J gene	CDR3 DNA	CDR3 protein
16	.	TRBV4-2	TRBD2	TRBJ2-5	TGTGCCAGCAGCCAATCCCCCCGGGGGGGACAAGAGACCCAGTACTTC	CASSQSPRGGQETQYF
12	.	TRBV5-1	.	TRBJ2-3	TGCGCCAGCAGCTGGGCGGGAGATACGCAGTATTTT	CASSWAGDTQYF
17	.	TRBV20-1	TRBD2	TRBJ2-1	TGCAGTGCTAGAGCGTCTAGCGGAGGGAGCTCCTACAATGAGCAGTTCTTC	CSARASSGGSSYNEQFF
14	few	TRBV4-3	.	TRBJ2-5	TGCGCCAGCAGCCAAGGGCAAGTTAAAGAGACCCAGTACTTC	CASSQGQVKETQYF
12	.	TRBV20-1	.	TRBJ2-5	TGCAGTGCCGCACCACGTGAGGAGACCCAGTACTTC	CSAAPREETQYF
17	.	TRBV21-1	.	TRBJ2-3	TGTGCCAGCAGCAAATTTACCGGACAGCGGTGGAGAGATACGCAGTATTTT	CASSKFTGQRWRDTQYF
13	.	TRBV29-1	.	TRBJ2-2	TGCAGCGTGGGGACACAGAACACCGGGGAGCTGTTTTTT	CSVGTQNTGELFF
14	.	TRBV6-5	TRBD1	TRBJ2-5	TGTGCCAGCAGTTATCTTAAGGGGGCAGAGACCCAGTACTTC	CASSYLKGAETQYF
15	.	TRBV29-1	.	TRBJ1-1	TGCAGCGTTGGGGCAGGCTGGGCTATGAACACTGAAGCTTTCTTT	CSVGAGWAMNTEAFF
15	.	TRBV5-1	.	TRBJ1-5	TGCGCCAGCAGCTTGGGAAACGCTCGCAATCAGCCCCAGCATTTT	CASSLGNARNQPQHF
12	once	TRBV20-1	.	TRBJ2-5	TGCAGTGCTAGGGGGCCTTCGGAGACCCAGTACTTC	CSARGPSETQYF
14	.	TRBV20-1	.	TRBJ2-4	TGCAGTGCGCAAACCGGGACAGCCAAAAACATTCAGTACTTC	CSAQTGTAKNIQYF
14	.	TRBV5-1	.	TRBJ1-2	TGCGCCAGCAGCTTTGGCCAGTTCGGCTATGGCTACACCTTC	CASSFGQFGYGYTF
15	many	TRBV12-3/TRBV12-4	TRBD2	TRBJ2-3	TGTGCCAGCACCCCGATGGGGGGGGAGCCTTCTCCGCAGTATTTT	CASTPMGGEPSPQYF
16	few	TRBV7-2	.	TRBJ1-5	TGTGCCAGCAGCTTAGTAGGACCGAATAGCAATCAGCCCCAGCATTTT	CASSLVGPNSNQPQHF
14	.	TRBV20-1	.	TRBJ1-4	TGCAGTGCTGCCCCCGGGGAATTGGGTGAAAAACTGTTTTTT	CSAAPGELGEKLFF
14	few	TRBV7-2	.	TRBJ2-3	TGTGCCAGCAGCTCGACGCCGGTGACAGATACGCAGTATTTT	CASSSTPVTDTQYF
14	many	TRBV6-5	TRBD2	TRBJ2-7	TGTGCCAGCAGTTCGGGGGGGCCGGGATACGAGCAGTACTTC	CASSSGGPGYEQYF
12	.	TRBV12-3/TRBV12-4	.	TRBJ2-7	TGTGCCAGCAGTCCAGTTCCCTACGAGCAGTACTTC	CASSPVPYEQYF
13	many	TRBV29-1	.	TRBJ1-1	TGCAGCGTTGAACGGGGGCTGGGCACTGAAGCTTTCTTT	CSVERGLGTEAFF
14	.	TRBV5-1	TRBD2	TRBJ2-3	TGCGCCAGCAGTGCCGGGACTAGGGGTAATACGCAGTATTTT	CASSAGTRGNTQYF
16	.	TRBV21-1	.	TRBJ1-6	TGTGCCAGCAGCAAAATAGGACGCACCTATAATTCATCCCTCCACTTT	CASSKIGRTYNSSLHF
16	.	TRBV2	TRBD1	TRBJ1-1	TGTGCCAGCAGTGAAGGGGCGACAGGGAGGTTTGCTGAAGCTTTCTTT	CASSEGATGRFAEAFF
12	many	TRBV28	.	TRBJ2-5	TGTGCCAGCAGTCTCCTAAAGAAGACCCAGTACTTC	CASSLLKKTQYF
14	few	TRBV7-2	.	TRBJ1-1	TGTGCCAGCAGCACACAGGGAGTCAGGACTGAAGCTTTCTTT	CASSTQGVRTEAFF
12	many	TRBV29-1	.	TRBJ1-1	TGCAGCGGAATACTGGCAGGGTCTGAAGCTTTCTTT	CSGILAGSEAFF
11	few	TRBV12-3/TRBV12-4	TRBD2	TRBJ2-1	TGTGCCAGCAACATGGGGGGGGAGCAGTTCTTC	CASNMGGEQFF
15	.	TRBV7-6	.	TRBJ2-1	TGTGCCAGCAGCTTAGTGGGACCGATAGACGGTGAGCAGTTCTTC	CASSLVGPIDGEQFF
18	few	TRBV7-2	TRBD2	TRBJ2-2	TGTGCCAGCAGCCCCACCGGGACTAGCGGGGGGGCCTACGGGGAGCTGTTTTTT	CASSPTGTSGGAYGELFF
12	few	TRBV7-2	.	TRBJ2-1	TGTGCCAGCAGCTTACTCCGAGATGAGCAGTTCTTC	CASSLLRDEQFF
15	few	TRBV2	.	TRBJ2-2	TGTGCCAGCAGTACTACAGGGTCCTACACCGGGGAGCTGTTTTTT	CASSTTGSYTGELFF
14	few	TRBV15	TRBD1	TRBJ1-4	TGTGCCACCAGCAACGGACAGGGTGGAGAAAAACTGTTTTTT	CATSNGQGGEKLFF
16	.	TRBV5-1	TRBD1	TRBJ1-2	TGCGCCAGCAGCTCGGGACAGGGGGCGCCTTTGGGCGGCTACACCTTC	CASSSGQGAPLGGYTF
13	.	TRBV28	.	TRBJ2-5	TGTGCCAGCAGTTTCCCCAGGGGCGGGACCCAGTACTTC	CASSFPRGGTQYF
16	.	TRBV5-1	.	TRBJ2-3	TGCGCCAGCAGTTTCGCCGGGACTGCAGGATCAGATACGCAGTATTTT	CASSFAGTAGSDTQYF
15	many	TRBV4-3	.	TRBJ1-2	TGCGCCAGCAGCCAAGATTATGGGGGCTGGAATGGCTACACCTTC	CASSQDYGGWNGYTF
12	.	TRBV29-1	TRBD2	TRBJ2-5	TGCAGCTGGCGGGGGACCTCAGAGACCCAGTACTTC	CSWRGTSETQYF
15	.	TRBV7-2	TRBD2	TRBJ2-3	TGTGCCAGCAGCCAAGCGGGAAGCGGGGGGGATACGCAGTATTTT	CASSQAGSGGDTQYF
13	many	TRBV15	.	TRBJ1-4	TGTGCCACCAGCAGGGACAGAAATGAAAAACTGTTTTTT	CATSRDRNEKLFF
14	few	TRBV7-7	TRBD2	TRBJ2-2	TGTGCTAGCAGCCCTCCGGGGGGCACCGGGGAGCTGTTTTTT	CASSPPGGTGELFF